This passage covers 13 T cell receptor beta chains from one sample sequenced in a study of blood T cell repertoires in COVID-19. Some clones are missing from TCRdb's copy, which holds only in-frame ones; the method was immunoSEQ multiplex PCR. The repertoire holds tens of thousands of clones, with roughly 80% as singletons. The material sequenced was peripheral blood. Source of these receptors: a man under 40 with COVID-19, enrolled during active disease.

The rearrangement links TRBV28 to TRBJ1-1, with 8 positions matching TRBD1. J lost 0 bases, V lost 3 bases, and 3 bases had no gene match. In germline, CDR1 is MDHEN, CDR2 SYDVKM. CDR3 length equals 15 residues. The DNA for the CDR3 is TGTGCCAGCAGTTTCCGGGACAGGATGAACACTGAAGCTTTCTTT. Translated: CASSFRDRMNTEAFF.

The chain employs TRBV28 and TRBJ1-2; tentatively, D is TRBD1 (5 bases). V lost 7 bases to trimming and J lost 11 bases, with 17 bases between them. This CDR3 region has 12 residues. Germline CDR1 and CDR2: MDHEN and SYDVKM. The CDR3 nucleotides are TGTGCCAGCACCAATCAGGGAATAGATTACACCTTC. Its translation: CASTNQGIDYTF.

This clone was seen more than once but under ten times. This CDR3 reads CASKGAGLFF. As DNA, the CDR3 is TGTGCCAGCAAAGGCGCGGGACTGTTTTTT. This chain connects TRBV28 to TRBJ1-4, with no clear D. Deletions cut 7 bases from V and 13 bases from J, with 10 bases between. From germline, CDR1 is MDHEN and CDR2 SYDVKM. CDR3 length equals 10 residues.

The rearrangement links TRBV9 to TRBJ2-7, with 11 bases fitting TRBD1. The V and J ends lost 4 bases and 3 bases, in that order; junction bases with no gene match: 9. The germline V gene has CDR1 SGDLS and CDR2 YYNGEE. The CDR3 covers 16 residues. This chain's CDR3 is CASSPRGTGGGYEQYF. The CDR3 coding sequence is TGTGCCAGCAGCCCCCGCGGGACAGGGGGGGGCTACGAGCAGTACTTC. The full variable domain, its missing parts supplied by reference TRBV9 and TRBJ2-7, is DSGVTQTPKHLITATGQRVTLRCSPRSGDLSVYWYQQSLDQGLQFLIQYYNGEERAKGNILERFSAQQFPDLHSELNLSSLELGDSALYFCASSPRGTGGGYEQYFGPGTRLTVT.

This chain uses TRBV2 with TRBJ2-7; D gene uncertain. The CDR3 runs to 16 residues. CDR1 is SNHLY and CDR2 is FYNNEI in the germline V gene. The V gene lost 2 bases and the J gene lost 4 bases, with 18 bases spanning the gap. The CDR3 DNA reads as TGTGCCAGCAGTGAAACCCGCCATCCCTTGAGATACGAGCAGTACTTC. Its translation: CASSETRHPLRYEQYF.

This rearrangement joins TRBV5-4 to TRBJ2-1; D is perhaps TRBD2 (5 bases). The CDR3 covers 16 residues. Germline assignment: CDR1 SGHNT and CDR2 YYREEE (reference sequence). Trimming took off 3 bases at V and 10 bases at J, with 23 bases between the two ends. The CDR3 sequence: CASSSPQRSGAREQFF. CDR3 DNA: TGTGCCAGCAGCTCACCCCAGAGAAGCGGTGCGAGGGAGCAGTTCTTC.

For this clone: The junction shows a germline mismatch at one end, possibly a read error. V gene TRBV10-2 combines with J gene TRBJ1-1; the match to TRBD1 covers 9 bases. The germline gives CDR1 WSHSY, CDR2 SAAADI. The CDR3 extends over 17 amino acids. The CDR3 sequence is CASSDLHRTGENAEAFF. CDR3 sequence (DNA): TGCGCCAGCAGTGACCTACATCGGACAGGGGAGAACGCTGAAGCTTTCTTT.

Written as DNA, the CDR3 is TGTGCCAGCAGCCAAGATCACGGGAGTTATGGCTACACCTTC. Translating it yields CASSQDHGSYGYTF. The rearrangement joins TRBV3-1 (or the pseudogene TRBV3-2) to TRBJ1-2; D not resolved. The CDR3 totals 14 residues. Trimming took off 0 bases at V and 5 bases at J, with 10 bases between the two ends. Germline V gene sequence: CDR1 LGHDT, CDR2 YNNKEL (reference sequence).

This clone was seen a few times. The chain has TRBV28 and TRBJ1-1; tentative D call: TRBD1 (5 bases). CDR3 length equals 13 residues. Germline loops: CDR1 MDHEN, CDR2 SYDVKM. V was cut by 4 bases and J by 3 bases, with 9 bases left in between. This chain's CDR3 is CASSSGTHTEAFF. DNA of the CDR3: TGTGCCAGCAGTTCCGGGACTCACACTGAAGCTTTCTTT.

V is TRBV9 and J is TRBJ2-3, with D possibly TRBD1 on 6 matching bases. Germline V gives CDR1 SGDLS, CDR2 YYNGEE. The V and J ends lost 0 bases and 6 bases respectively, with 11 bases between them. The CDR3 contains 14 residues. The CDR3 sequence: CASSVEGVRDTQYF. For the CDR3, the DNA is TGTGCCAGCAGCGTAGAGGGGGTCAGGGATACGCAGTATTTT.

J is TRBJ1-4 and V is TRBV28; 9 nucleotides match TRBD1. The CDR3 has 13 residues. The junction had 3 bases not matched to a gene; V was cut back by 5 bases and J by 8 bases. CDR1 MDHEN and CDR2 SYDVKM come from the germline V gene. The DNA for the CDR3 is TGTGCCAGCAGTGTGACAGGGGGAGAAAAACTGTTTTTT. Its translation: CASSVTGGEKLFF.

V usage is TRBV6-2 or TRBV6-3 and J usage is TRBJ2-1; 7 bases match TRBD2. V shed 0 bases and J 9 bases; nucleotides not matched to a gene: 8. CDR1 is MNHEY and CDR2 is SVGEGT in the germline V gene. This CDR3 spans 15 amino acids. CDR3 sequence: CASSYSRAGEGEQFF. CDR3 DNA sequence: TGTGCCAGCAGTTACTCACGGGCGGGAGAGGGTGAGCAGTTCTTC.

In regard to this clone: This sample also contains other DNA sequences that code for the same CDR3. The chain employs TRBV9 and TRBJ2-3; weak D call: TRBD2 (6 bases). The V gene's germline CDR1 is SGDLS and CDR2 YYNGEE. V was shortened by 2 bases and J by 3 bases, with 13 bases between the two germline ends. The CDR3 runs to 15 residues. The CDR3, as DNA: TGTGCCAGCAGCGTTGGCGGGGTAAGGACAGATACGCAGTATTTT. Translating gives CASSVGGVRTDTQYF.